Below, 11 T cell receptor beta chains from the same sample are listed, as sequenced in a study of T cell responses to AZD1222 COVID-19 vaccine. Sequenced by immunoSEQ multiplex PCR; TCRdb stores in-frame clones only, minus some. This sample has roughly 150,000 clones, with 92% found just once. Sample: peripheral blood, taken on day 0 of AZD1222 vaccination. These receptors came from an adult in good health.

The chain is built from TRBV6-5 and TRBJ2-7; possibly TRBD1 for D (5 bases). The CDR3 runs to 14 residues. V dropped 2 bases and J dropped 6 bases, with 14 bases sitting between them. Germline CDR1 and CDR2: MNHEY and SVGAGI. The CDR3 reads CASSYGRQSPEQYF. CDR3 DNA: TGTGCCAGCAGTTACGGCCGACAGTCTCCCGAGCAGTACTTC.

The chain is built from TRBV7-9 and TRBJ2-7; possible D gene TRBD1, 6 bases. The V end was cut by 5 bases, the J end by 2 bases, with 10 bases between. The CDR3 covers 13 residues. The germline CDR1 and CDR2 sequences are SEHNR and FQNEAQ (reference sequence). CDR3 in DNA: TGTGCCAGCAGCGGGACAACCACCTACGAGCAGTACTTC. It yields the protein CASSGTTTYEQYF.

J is TRBJ2-1 and V is TRBV7-3; D is perhaps TRBD1 (6 bases). The V end lost 3 bases, the J end lost 10 bases, and 13 bases lay between the germline ends. This CDR3 is 13 amino acids long. Germline CDR1 SGHTA, CDR2 FQGTGA. The CDR3 DNA is TGTGCCAGCAGCTTCCTCAGGGGCCAGGAGCAGTTCTTC. Translation: CASSFLRGQEQFF.

This chain uses TRBV10-2 with TRBJ1-3; 7 bases are shared with TRBD1. Trimming cost V 7 bases and J 3 bases; bases outside gene matches: 15. Germline lookup yields CDR1 WSHSY and CDR2 SAAADI. There are 17 residues in the CDR3. The CDR3 region is CASKSGTAQSGGNTIYF. DNA of the CDR3: TGCGCCAGCAAGTCCGGGACAGCCCAGTCAGGTGGAAACACCATATATTTT.

CDR3 nucleotides: TGTGCCAGCACCGCGGGGGTCCTTGGGGACACCTTC. This encodes CASTAGVLGDTF. This chain connects TRBV7-9 to TRBJ1-2, with D tentatively TRBD1 (5 bases). Germline V gene data show CDR1 as SEHNR and CDR2 as FQNEAQ (reference sequence). Trimming pared 7 bases from V and 12 bases from J, leaving 18 bases between. CDR3 length equals 12 residues.

The CDR3 bases are TGTGCCAGCAGCCGTGGACAGGGGTTGTACGAGCAGTACTTC. It translates to CASSRGQGLYEQYF. The chain has TRBV6-5 and TRBJ2-7, with 9 bases that match TRBD1. Germline V lookup: CDR1 MNHEY, CDR2 SVGAGI. V gave up 6 bases and J gave up 4 bases; unmatched junction bases: 7. This CDR3 is 14 amino acids long.

The CDR3 loop is CASQRYTAGETQYF. For the CDR3, the DNA is TGTGCCAGCCAAAGGTATACGGCGGGGGAGACCCAGTACTTC. The chain recombines TRBV18 with TRBJ2-5, with D possibly matching TRBD2 (6 bases). The germline V gene has CDR1 KGHSH and CDR2 LQKENI. Deletions cut 8 bases from V and 5 bases from J, with 18 bases between. The CDR3 spans 14 residues.

The genes are TRBV29-1 and TRBJ1-1, with no clear D. CDR3 length: 14 residues. Trimming shortened V by 4 bases and J by 5 bases, and 17 bases separated the two germline ends. CDR1 is SQVTM and CDR2 is ANQGSEA in the germline V gene. CDR3 sequence: CSVAKDPGWTEAFF. CDR3 sequence (DNA): TGCAGCGTTGCAAAGGATCCGGGTTGGACTGAAGCTTTCTTT.

The CDR3 is CASSQDQDRGCGYTF. CDR3 bases: TGTGCCAGCAGCCAAGATCAGGACAGGGGTTGTGGCTACACCTTC. This chain links TRBV3-1 (or the pseudogene TRBV3-2) with TRBJ1-2; 9 bases are a match to TRBD1. Trimming took 0 bases from V and 7 from J; bases not matched to a gene: 6. This CDR3 region has 15 residues. Germline CDR1 and CDR2: LGHDT and YNNKEL (reference sequence).

V usage is TRBV4-2 and J usage is TRBJ2-3; TRBD2 is a possible D gene (6 bases). The CDR3 has 16 residues. Between the trimmed V and J ends, which lost 0 bases and 2 bases, there was a span of 12 bases. Germline assignment: CDR1 LGHNA and CDR2 YNFKEQ. The CDR3 DNA sequence: TGTGCCAGCAGCCAAGATTTGCGGGGTTTCACAGATACGCAGTATTTT. Translation: CASSQDLRGFTDTQYF.

In the case of this clone: The CDR3 does not end in the conserved phenylalanine or tryptophan, so this is likely a read error. The chain is built from TRBV27 and TRBJ1-6, with 9 bases lining up with TRBD1. The CDR3 runs to 14 residues. V dropped 6 bases and J dropped 10; count of bases not matched to a gene: 7. In germline, CDR1 is MNHEY, CDR2 SMNVEV (reference sequence). CDR3 region: CASSSGTGLSPLHL. CDR3 nucleotide sequence: TGTGCCAGCAGCTCCGGGACAGGGCTGTCACCCCTCCACCTT.